A selection of T cell receptor beta chains follows, all from one sample in a study of blood T cell repertoires in COVID-19. TCRdb keeps only in-frame clones here, not all; method: immunoSEQ multiplex PCR. The sample includes more than 300,000 clones, 88% of them seen just once. The sample comprised PBMCs or T cells enriched from blood (not recorded which). The receptors were sampled from a woman aged 18-35 years who had recovered from COVID-19. CDR3s include the opening cysteine and the closing phenylalanine or tryptophan. The order of the fields is J gene, D gene, clone size, V gene, CDR3 DNA, CDR3 protein. The D gene is left open where the match is weak. The size field is filled for only some rows; it gives once, few, many or a size class.

TRBJ2-1 | TRBD1 | - | TRBV11-2 | TGTGCCAGCAGCCTAGACAGGGTTATCGATGAGCAGTTCTTC | CASSLDRVIDEQFF
TRBJ1-1 | TRBD1 | - | TRBV30 | TGTGCCTGGAGTGTAGGGACAGTGAACACTGAAGCTTTCTTT | CAWSVGTVNTEAFF
TRBJ1-1 | TRBD1 | - | TRBV6-5 | TGTGCCAGCCACAGGGGGAACACTGAAGCTTTCTTT | CASHRGNTEAFF
TRBJ2-5 | - | - | TRBV4-2 | TGTGCCAGCAGCCAAGCCTCTTCTAGCGCGGTCTACCAAGAGACCCAGTACTTC | CASSQASSSAVYQETQYF
TRBJ1-3 | - | - | TRBV5-4 | TGTGCCAGCAGTAACACCCACTCTGGAAACACCATATATTTT | CASSNTHSGNTIYF
TRBJ2-7 | TRBD1 | - | TRBV6-5 | TGTGCCAGCAGTTTGACAGGGGACGAGCAGTACTTC | CASSLTGDEQYF
TRBJ2-3 | TRBD2 | once | TRBV5-1 | TGCGCCAGTACGCAAGCGGGGGGGTTTCTTGATACGCAGTATTTT | CASTQAGGFLDTQYF
TRBJ2-3 | TRBD1 | - | TRBV27 | TGTGCCAGCGCACGCCAGGGGGCTTTCACAGATACGCAGTATTTT | CASARQGAFTDTQYF
TRBJ1-2 | - | - | TRBV6-5 | TGTGCCGGCGCAGGAGGGGTCTATGGCTACACCTTC | CAGAGGVYGYTF
TRBJ1-1 | - | - | TRBV6-2/TRBV6-3 | TGTGCCAGCAGCCGCAGGAACACTGAAGCTTTCTTT | CASSRRNTEAFF
TRBJ2-5 | TRBD1 | - | TRBV9 | TGTGCCAGCAGCACCACAGGGGCGCAGGAGACCCAGTACTTC | CASSTTGAQETQYF
TRBJ1-1 | TRBD1 | - | TRBV9 | TGTGCCAGCAGCCCCACCGGGACAGGGGCCTTGAACACTGAAGCTTTCTTT | CASSPTGTGALNTEAFF
TRBJ1-5 | TRBD1 | few | TRBV5-4 | TGTGCCAGCAGCTATACCGGGACAGGGATGCTCTATAGCAATCAGCCCCAGCATTTT | CASSYTGTGMLYSNQPQHF
TRBJ1-5 | - | few | TRBV19 | TGTGCCAGTAGTAACTATACCAGGGGCGGGCAGCCCCAGCATTTT | CASSNYTRGGQPQHF
TRBJ1-2 | - | few | TRBV3-1/TRBV3-2 | TGTGCCAGCAGCCAAGATAGGAAGGGGTCCCCCTATGGCTACACCTTC | CASSQDRKGSPYGYTF
TRBJ2-3 | - | - | TRBV18 | TGTGCCAGCGCGGCGTACCGGACTAGCACAGATACGCAGTATTTT | CASAAYRTSTDTQYF
TRBJ2-1 | - | - | TRBV24-1 | TGTGCCACCAGTGACAATCCCTACAATGAGCAGTTCTTC | CATSDNPYNEQFF
TRBJ2-7 | - | once | TRBV7-2 | TGTGCCAGCAGCCCTACTCTCCACGAGCAGTACTTC | CASSPTLHEQYF
TRBJ1-1 | - | - | TRBV10-2 | TGCGCCAGCAGCAGGGAGGGCACTGAAGCTTTCTTT | CASSREGTEAFF
TRBJ2-1 | - | - | TRBV7-9 | TGTGCCAGCGTAGCCTACAATGAGCAGTTCTTC | CASVAYNEQFF
TRBJ1-5 | - | - | TRBV5-1 | TGCGCCAGCAGCTTAAACGGGGGCAATCAGCCCCAGCATTTT | CASSLNGGNQPQHF
TRBJ1-2 | TRBD1 | - | TRBV28 | TGTGCCAGCAGTCCAAGACAGGGGATCTATGGCTACACCTTC | CASSPRQGIYGYTF
TRBJ2-7 | - | - | TRBV30 | TGTGCCTGGAGCCCCAGGAACTCCGACGAGCAGTACTTC | CAWSPRNSDEQYF
TRBJ1-2 | - | - | TRBV11-2 | TGTGCCAGCAGCTTATTAGAGGTCGGGGGCTACACCTTC | CASSLLEVGGYTF
TRBJ1-3 | - | once | TRBV3-1/TRBV3-2 | TGTGCCAGCGAGGCACTCGGAAACACCATATATTTT | CASEALGNTIYF
TRBJ1-2 | - | - | TRBV7-9 | TGTGCCAGCAGCTGGGCCACAGGAGCAGAAGGGGTAGGCTACACCTTC | CASSWATGAEGVGYTF
TRBJ1-5 | TRBD1 | - | TRBV2 | TGTGCCAGCAGTGCCATGGCAGGGGGGCATCAGCCCCAGCATTTT | CASSAMAGGHQPQHF
TRBJ2-2 | TRBD1 | - | TRBV19 | TGTGCCAGCGGTGGGACAGCGAACACCGGGGAGCTGTTTTTT | CASGGTANTGELFF
TRBJ1-1 | - | - | TRBV7-8 | TGTGCCAGCAGCTTAGAGGGGGGGGCGCGAATCCCTGAAGCTTTCTTT | CASSLEGGARIPEAFF
TRBJ2-7 | TRBD1 | - | TRBV4-3 | TGCGCCAGCAGCCAAGATCTGAGTTCAACAGGGGGAAACGAGCAGTACTTC | CASSQDLSSTGGNEQYF
TRBJ2-1 | - | - | TRBV19 | TGTGCCAGCTCGGCGGGGGCCCACAATGAGCAGTTCTTC | CASSAGAHNEQFF
TRBJ2-2 | TRBD1 | - | TRBV7-9 | TGTGCCAGCAGCCACACAGGGGAGTGGGTCACCGGGGAGCTGTTTTTT | CASSHTGEWVTGELFF
TRBJ2-3 | TRBD2 | - | TRBV3-1/TRBV3-2 | TGTGCCAGCAGCCAAGATTTCTCCTTCATAGCGGGGGGGAGCACAGATACGCAGTATTTT | CASSQDFSFIAGGSTDTQYF
TRBJ1-1 | - | - | TRBV3-1/TRBV3-2 | TGTGCCAGCAGCCAAAGCGACCATCGAACTGAAGCTTTCTTT | CASSQSDHRTEAFF
TRBJ1-5 | TRBD1 | - | TRBV3-1/TRBV3-2 | TGTGCCAGCAGCACTTCACAGGGGCATCAGCCCCAGCATTTT | CASSTSQGHQPQHF
TRBJ1-5 | - | - | TRBV5-4 | TGTGCCAGCAGCGACGAAGCGGGTAATCAGCCCCAGCATTTT | CASSDEAGNQPQHF
TRBJ1-4 | - | - | TRBV3-1/TRBV3-2 | TGTGCCAGCAGCCAAGTGGCCGCAACTAATGAAAAACTGTTTTTT | CASSQVAATNEKLFF
TRBJ1-1 | TRBD1 | - | TRBV5-4 | TGTGCCAGCAGCCCCGGGGGGGACAGGGGGCACACTGAAGCTTTCTTT | CASSPGGDRGHTEAFF
TRBJ1-1 | TRBD1 | - | TRBV9 | TGTGCCAGCAGCTTTCTGGGACAGGGGGCCTATGAAGCTTTCTTT | CASSFLGQGAYEAFF
TRBJ1-1 | - | - | TRBV5-1 | TGCGCCAGCAGCTTCTCCGGGGGGGTGAACACTGAAGCTTTCTTT | CASSFSGGVNTEAFF
TRBJ1-6 | - | once | TRBV6-1 | TGTGCCAGCAGTGAATATGTAGGGGCGGCCTATAATTCACCCCTCCACTTT | CASSEYVGAAYNSPLHF
TRBJ1-2 | - | - | TRBV28 | TGTGCCAGCAGTTTTCGCCTCGGGGGGCAAGGCTATGGCTACACCTTC | CASSFRLGGQGYGYTF
TRBJ1-2 | - | - | TRBV13 | TGTGCCAGCAGCTTACCCTCCGGAGAGCACTATGGCTACACCTTC | CASSLPSGEHYGYTF
TRBJ2-7 | - | - | TRBV15 | TGTGCCACCAGCAGAGACCAGAACGAGCAGTACTTC | CATSRDQNEQYF
TRBJ2-5 | TRBD1 | - | TRBV5-1 | TGCGCCAGCAGCCGAGGTCCGGACAGGGCAGAGACCCAGTACTTC | CASSRGPDRAETQYF
TRBJ2-1 | TRBD2 | once | TRBV7-3 | TGTGCCAGCAGCCCCGGGACTAGCGGGGGTCCCTACAATGAGCAGTTCTTC | CASSPGTSGGPYNEQFF
TRBJ1-2 | TRBD1 | once | TRBV29-1 | TGCAGCGTCCTTCTAGGAGACAGGGGAGGTGGCTACACCTTC | CSVLLGDRGGGYTF
TRBJ2-7 | - | - | TRBV6-5 | TGTGCCAGCCGAGGCCAGTCTTCCTACGAGCAGTACTTC | CASRGQSSYEQYF
TRBJ2-2 | - | - | TRBV24-1 | TGTGCCACCTCGACAGGTAACACCGGGGAGCTGTTTTTT | CATSTGNTGELFF
TRBJ1-4 | TRBD1 | - | TRBV11-2 | TGTGCCAGCAGCTTGGGGACAGGGGGAGGACAGGAAAAACTGTTTTTT | CASSLGTGGGQEKLFF
TRBJ1-4 | TRBD1 | - | TRBV3-1/TRBV3-2 | TGTGCCAGCAGCCAAGCCGTAAGACAGGGAGTCAATGAAAAACTGTTTTTT | CASSQAVRQGVNEKLFF
TRBJ2-3 | TRBD2 | - | TRBV4-1 | TGCGCCAGCAGCCAAGTAAAGACTAGCGGCACAGATACGCAGTATTTT | CASSQVKTSGTDTQYF
TRBJ2-2 | TRBD2 | - | TRBV3-1/TRBV3-2 | TGTGCCAGTCGGCGGGGGGCCGGGGAGCTGTTTTTT | CASRRGAGELFF
TRBJ2-3 | - | - | TRBV9 | TGTGCCAGCAGCCCCCCACCCGGGGGTGTTACAGATACGCAGTATTTT | CASSPPPGGVTDTQYF
TRBJ1-4 | - | - | TRBV5-4 | TGTGCCAGCACCCGAAGGGGGGGGACCAATGAAAAACTGTTTTTT | CASTRRGGTNEKLFF
TRBJ1-5 | - | - | TRBV11-2 | TGTGCCAGCAGCTTCTCCAGGGGCAGCAATCAGCCCCAGCATTTT | CASSFSRGSNQPQHF